A single sample gave rise to the 13 T cell receptor beta chains below, sequenced in a study of shared clonotypes between healthy human individuals. The data were produced by immunoSEQ multiplex PCR, yet TCRdb's version contains in-frame clones alone and is incomplete. Found here are around 640,000 clones, about 96% of them singletons; the top ten hold 0.095% to 0.13%. Naive CD8 cells comprised CD45RO-negative, CCR7-positively selected cells, excluding terminally differentiated effector memory CD45RA+ cells. Sequencing was carried out using naive CD8+ T cells sorted from blood. These receptors were obtained from a woman between 25 and 40 years old in good health.

The chain links TRBV5-1 to TRBJ2-2; D is unclear. V lost 4 bases and J 5 bases, leaving 9 bases between the germline ends. Germline V gene sequence: CDR1 SGHRS, CDR2 YFSETQ. The CDR3 loop spans 13 amino acids. CDR3 sequence (DNA): TGCGCCAGCAGCATCGACGAGACCGGGGAGCTGTTTTTT. It is translated as CASSIDETGELFF.

The gene calls are TRBV10-1 and TRBJ2-1; 7 nucleotides align to TRBD2. V lost 3 bases, J lost 4 bases, and 12 bases stayed unmatched. This CDR3 region has 17 residues. CDR1 WNHNN and CDR2 SYGVQD come from the germline V gene (reference sequence). The DNA for the CDR3 is TGCGCCAGCAGTGAAGTGGTTCTGCGGCGGGAGTACAATGAGCAGTTCTTC. Its protein is CASSEVVLRREYNEQFF.

This chain connects TRBV5-8 to TRBJ2-5; 7 bases are shared with TRBD1. CDR3 size: 15 residues. V was clipped by 0 bases and J by 0 bases; unmatched bases: 2. The V gene's germline CDR1 is SGHTS and CDR2 YDEGEE. CDR3 nucleotides: TGTGCCAGCAGCTTGGAGGGGGCTAACCAAGAGACCCAGTACTTC. It codes for CASSLEGANQETQYF.

The chain couples TRBV10-1 to TRBJ1-1; D gene ambiguous. The CDR3 is 13 amino acids. Trimming pared 5 bases from V and 0 bases from J, leaving 7 bases between. CDR1 is WNHNN and CDR2 is SYGVQD in the germline V gene (reference sequence). The CDR3 nucleotides are TGCGCCAGCAGTAAAAGCTTGAACACTGAAGCTTTCTTT. It codes for CASSKSLNTEAFF.

This clone was seen a handful of times. The chain uses TRBV2 and TRBJ2-7; D is unclear. Trimming removed 3 bases from V and 6 bases from J, with 3 bases in between. Germline V gives CDR1 SNHLY, CDR2 FYNNEI. The CDR3 extends over 10 amino acids. The CDR3 here is CASSDFEQYF. The DNA for the CDR3 is TGTGCCAGCAGTGACTTCGAGCAGTACTTC. The full variable domain, in which reference TRBV2 and TRBJ2-7 provide the parts outside the CDR3, is EPEVTQTPSHQVTQMGQEVILRCVPISNHLYFYWYRQILGQKVEFLVSFYNNEISEKSEIFDDQFSVERPDGSNFTLKIRSTKLEDSAMYFCASSDFEQYFGPGTRLTVT.

The chain combines TRBV28 with TRBJ2-2, with D perhaps matching TRBD1 (6 bases). V shed 8 bases and J shed 5 bases, with 12 bases lying between them. There are 13 residues in the CDR3. The germline V gene encodes CDR1 MDHEN and CDR2 SYDVKM. The CDR3 nucleotides read TGTGCCAGCTCTAATCAGGGGACCGGGGAGCTGTTTTTT. Translation: CASSNQGTGELFF. The full variable domain, rest sourced from reference TRBV28 and TRBJ2-2, is DVKVTQSSRYLVKRTGEKVFLECVQDMDHENMFWYRQDPGLGLRLIYFSYDVKMKEKGDIPEGYSVSREKKERFSLILESASTNQTSMYLCASSNQGTGELFFGEGSRLTVL.

The chain uses TRBV6-1 and TRBJ1-5, with a tentative D call TRBD1 (5 bases). Trimming pared 2 bases from V and 6 bases from J, leaving 17 bases between. The CDR3 totals 16 residues. Germline V gene data show CDR1 as MNHNS and CDR2 as SASEGT. The CDR3 coding sequence is TGTGCCAGCAGTGAATTAGGGGACCGTTTCGTTCAGCCCCAGCATTTT. This codes for CASSELGDRFVQPQHF.

The chain recombines TRBV30 with TRBJ2-5; D could derive from TRBD1 or TRBD2 (5 bases each). Deletions cut 2 bases from V and 0 bases from J, with 10 bases between. In germline, CDR1 is GTSNPN, CDR2 SVGIG (reference sequence). This CDR3 is 14 amino acids long. CDR3 amino acids: CAWSTGTYQETQYF. The CDR3 DNA reads as TGTGCCTGGAGTACCGGGACGTACCAAGAGACCCAGTACTTC.

The chain employs TRBV5-4 and TRBJ1-1; D not certain. V lost 4 bases and J lost 2, with 15 bases in between. The CDR3 is 15 residues long. CDR1 and CDR2 (germline): SGHNT, YYREEE (reference sequence). The chain's CDR3 is CASSPPSGLNTEAFF. In nucleotides, the CDR3 is TGTGCCAGCAGCCCCCCCTCCGGACTAAACACTGAAGCTTTCTTT.

V is TRBV2 and J is TRBJ1-2; D is perhaps TRBD1 (5 bases). The CDR3 loop spans 12 amino acids. V lost 10 bases to trimming and J lost 4 bases, with 13 bases between them. Germline V gene lookup returns CDR1 SNHLY and CDR2 FYNNEI. CDR3 residues: CATRSRGYGYTF. Written as DNA, the CDR3 is TGTGCCACCCGGTCAAGGGGCTATGGCTACACCTTC.

The V gene is TRBV7-2, the J gene TRBJ2-4, with TRBD2 as a possible D gene (5 bases). The germline V gene has CDR1 SGHTA and CDR2 FQGNSA. V lost 2 bases and J 6 bases, leaving 14 bases between the germline ends. This CDR3 has 15 amino acids. CDR3 coding DNA: TGTGCCAGCAGCTTATTGCCCAGCGGCCGAAACATTCAGTACTTC. Translated, it gives CASSLLPSGRNIQYF. The full variable domain, completed using reference TRBV7-2 and TRBJ2-4, is GAGVSQSPSNKVTEKGKDVELRCDPISGHTALYWYRQSLGQGLEFLIYFQGNSAPDKSGLPSDRFSAERTGGSVSTLTIQRTQQEDSAVYLCASSLLPSGRNIQYFGAGTRLSVL.

The chain recombines TRBV27 with TRBJ2-3, with D unclear. The CDR3 loop spans 14 amino acids. Trimming pared 5 bases from V and 2 bases from J, leaving 11 bases between. Germline V gene sequence: CDR1 MNHEY, CDR2 SMNVEV (reference sequence). This CDR3 is CASSTSMTTDTQYF. In DNA form, the CDR3 reads TGTGCCAGCAGTACCTCAATGACCACAGATACGCAGTATTTT.

The chain employs TRBV5-6 and TRBJ2-5; 7 nucleotides match TRBD2. This CDR3 is built from 15 residues. Per the germline V gene, CDR1 is SGHDT and CDR2 is YYEEEE. V trimming: 5 bases; J trimming: 2 bases; junction bases outside the gene matches: 9. In DNA, the CDR3 is TGTGCCAGCAGACGTCTAGCGGAACCACAAGAGACCCAGTACTTC. Protein sequence: CASRRLAEPQETQYF.